These T cell receptor beta chains were read from a single sample in a study of CD4 T cell repertoires in COVID-19. TCRdb keeps only in-frame clones here, not all; method: immunoSEQ multiplex PCR. The sample carries some 71,000 clones, roughly 85% recorded once. The sequences come from CD4+ T cells from peripheral blood, collected after recovery from COVID-19. Source of these receptors: a human donor who had COVID-19. The CDR3 runs from the conserved cysteine through the conserved F or W. The order of the fields is D gene, J gene, V gene, clone size, CDR3 protein, CDR3 DNA. The D gene is left open where the match is weak. Size is omitted from some rows. Given values are once, few, many or a class for expanded clones.

>TRBD2|TRBJ2-7|TRBV3-1/TRBV3-2|.
CASSPLGGRHYEQYF
TGTGCCAGCAGCCCTCTTGGCGGGAGGCACTACGAGCAGTACTTC
>.|TRBJ2-1|TRBV10-1|.
CASSESGGPYNEQFF
TGCGCCAGCAGTGAATCGGGGGGCCCCTACAATGAGCAGTTCTTC
>.|TRBJ2-7|TRBV7-8|.
CASSETVNRYEQYF
TGTGCCAGCAGCGAGACTGTCAATCGCTACGAGCAGTACTTC
>TRBD1|TRBJ1-2|TRBV18|.
CASSLVDRASGGYTF
TGTGCCAGCTCACTGGTGGACAGGGCGTCTGGCGGCTACACCTTC
>TRBD2|TRBJ2-1|TRBV2|.
CASGEWGGNEQFF
TGTGCCAGCGGAGAATGGGGAGGGAATGAGCAGTTCTTC
>.|TRBJ1-1|TRBV19|few
CASSMRENSEAFF
TGTGCCAGTAGTATGCGGGAGAACAGTGAAGCTTTCTTT
>.|TRBJ2-2|TRBV11-2|.
CASSFATVTGELFF
TGTGCCAGCAGCTTTGCGACGGTCACCGGGGAGCTGTTTTTT
>.|TRBJ1-1|TRBV7-6|.
CASSFRPRDTEAFF
TGTGCCAGCAGCTTTAGACCGAGGGACACTGAAGCTTTCTTT
>TRBD1|TRBJ2-1|TRBV12-5|.
CASGFLRGTYNEQFF
TGTGCTAGTGGTTTCCTCAGGGGGACATACAATGAGCAGTTCTTC
>.|TRBJ1-4|TRBV19|.
CASSIGARGDEKLFF
TGTGCCAGTAGTATAGGGGCGAGAGGAGACGAAAAACTGTTTTTT
>.|TRBJ1-3|TRBV14|.
CASSQGGFSGNTIYF
TGTGCCAGCAGCCAAGGGGGTTTCTCTGGAAACACCATATATTTT
>TRBD1|TRBJ1-5|TRBV2|.
CASSPGQGRGSNQPQHF
TGTGCCAGCAGTCCGGGACAGGGTCGGGGTAGCAATCAGCCCCAGCATTTT
>.|TRBJ2-5|TRBV24-1|few
CATSVRGEGQETQYF
TGTGCCACCAGTGTTCGGGGAGAGGGCCAAGAGACCCAGTACTTC
>.|TRBJ1-1|TRBV27|.
CASSLSSGGPPRAFF
TGTGCCAGCAGTTTATCATCGGGGGGCCCCCCCCGAGCTTTCTTT
>.|TRBJ1-4|TRBV3-1/TRBV3-2|few
CASSQDVGAVEKLFF
TGTGCCAGCAGCCAAGATGTGGGGGCGGTTGAAAAACTGTTTTTT
>TRBD1|TRBJ2-5|TRBV30|.
CAWSVGTGGGKTQYF
TGTGCCTGGAGTGTAGGGACAGGGGGCGGGAAGACCCAGTACTTC
>.|TRBJ1-2|TRBV9|.
CASSVLGGPYGYTF
TGTGCCAGCAGCGTTCTTGGGGGGCCCTATGGCTACACCTTC
>.|TRBJ1-1|TRBV15|.
CATSRDLGPKAEAFF
TGTGCCACCAGCAGAGATTTGGGGCCCAAGGCTGAAGCTTTCTTT
>TRBD1|TRBJ2-1|TRBV6-5|once
CASRRDRSYNEQFF
TGTGCCAGCAGGAGGGACAGATCCTACAATGAGCAGTTCTTC
>TRBD1|TRBJ1-5|TRBV6-2/TRBV6-3|once
CASSSQGGNQPQHF
TGTGCCAGCAGTTCACAGGGGGGAAATCAGCCCCAGCATTTT
>.|TRBJ1-1|TRBV11-2|.
CASSLEGRVVTFF
TGTGCCAGCAGCTTAGAAGGCAGGGTAGTGACTTTCTTT
>.|TRBJ1-1|TRBV28|once
CASSPGFGAEAFF
TGTGCCAGCAGCCCCGGGTTTGGGGCTGAAGCTTTCTTT
>TRBD2|TRBJ2-2|TRBV11-2|.
CASSLVAGEFVGELFF
TGTGCCAGCAGCTTAGTCGCGGGAGAATTTGTCGGGGAGCTGTTTTTT
>.|TRBJ1-6|TRBV27|.
CASGISAGMDSPLHF
TGTGCCAGCGGAATCTCGGCGGGCATGGATTCACCCCTCCACTTT
>.|TRBJ2-2|TRBV14|few
CASSHTNGPGELFF
TGTGCCAGCAGCCATACTAACGGGCCCGGGGAGCTGTTTTTT
>TRBD1|TRBJ1-1|TRBV5-4|few
CASSWGQGLAEAFF
TGTGCCAGCAGCTGGGGACAGGGACTGGCTGAAGCTTTCTTT
>.|TRBJ2-2|TRBV2|.
CASRFQGGATGELFF
TGTGCCAGCAGATTCCAGGGGGGAGCCACCGGGGAGCTGTTTTTT
>.|TRBJ2-5|TRBV6-7|once
CASKKETQYF
TGTGCCAGCAAAAAAGAGACCCAGTACTTC
>TRBD1|TRBJ2-5|TRBV2|.
CASSRQGAQGTQYF
TGTGCCAGCAGTAGACAGGGGGCTCAGGGGACCCAGTACTTC
>.|TRBJ2-7|TRBV5-1|.
CASSTEQRPPGYEQYF
TGCGCCAGCAGCACCGAACAGAGACCGCCTGGCTACGAGCAGTACTTC
>.|TRBJ1-4|TRBV11-2|.
CASSPLRGNEKLFF
TGTGCCAGCAGCCCTTTGAGGGGTAATGAAAAACTGTTTTTT
>.|TRBJ2-7|TRBV7-9|.
CASSQEGVQYF
TGTGCCAGCAGCCAAGAGGGGGTGCAGTACTTC
>.|TRBJ1-3|TRBV13|.
CASSSGRTISGNTIYF
TGTGCCAGCAGCTCCGGACGGACTATCTCTGGAAACACCATATATTTT
>TRBD1|TRBJ2-7|TRBV28|.
CASTGQYYEQYF
TGTGCCAGCACGGGACAGTACTACGAGCAGTACTTC
>TRBD1|TRBJ1-4|TRBV7-9|.
CASSRDRNNEKLFF
TGTGCCAGCAGCCGGGACAGGAATAATGAAAAACTGTTTTTT
>TRBD1|TRBJ2-3|TRBV5-4|.
CASSLATLGTGVEYF
TGTGCCAGCAGCTTGGCAACGTTGGGGACAGGGGTAGAGTATTTT
>.|TRBJ2-3|TRBV19|.
CASRDNTDTQYF
TGTGCCAGTAGGGACAACACAGATACGCAGTATTTT
>.|TRBJ1-2|TRBV18|.
CASSPEEESYTF
TGTGCCAGCTCACCTGAAGAGGAAAGCTACACCTTC
>.|TRBJ1-2|TRBV28|.
CASSPGSTGRSTGYTF
TGTGCCAGCAGTCCCGGGTCGACAGGTCGCAGCACTGGCTACACCTTC
>.|TRBJ1-2|TRBV2|many
CASSGRGSDGYTF
TGTGCCAGCAGTGGAAGGGGGAGTGATGGCTACACCTTC
>.|TRBJ1-3|TRBV28|.
CASRTSKAGNTIYF
TGTGCCAGCAGGACCAGCAAGGCAGGAAACACCATATATTTT
>.|TRBJ1-5|TRBV7-9|.
CASSSTPGVPQPQHF
TGTGCCAGCAGCTCCACCCCCGGGGTTCCTCAGCCCCAGCATTTT
>.|TRBJ2-7|TRBV5-1|.
CASSLDTGRIAVVF
TGCGCCAGCAGCTTGGATACAGGGAGGATAGCGGTCGTCTTC
>TRBD1|TRBJ1-2|TRBV5-1|few
CASSREATGDSPDGYTF
TGCGCCAGCAGCCGGGAAGCAACTGGGGACAGTCCGGATGGCTACACCTTC
>.|TRBJ1-1|TRBV18|.
CASSPPLDSEAFF
TGTGCCAGCTCACCACCGTTAGACTCTGAAGCTTTCTTT
>.|TRBJ2-1|TRBV28|.
CASSFPNGSKFF
TGTGCCAGCAGTTTCCCCAACGGGAGCAAATTCTTC
>.|TRBJ2-1|TRBV5-4|.
CASSLDPGKEQFF
TGTGCCAGCAGCTTGGACCCCGGGAAAGAGCAGTTCTTC
>.|TRBJ2-1|TRBV2|few
CASSGQYNEQFF
TGTGCCAGCAGTGGACAGTACAATGAGCAGTTCTTC
>TRBD2|TRBJ2-1|TRBV10-3|.
CAIPDSGGAYNEQFF
TGTGCCATCCCGGATAGCGGGGGGGCGTACAATGAGCAGTTCTTC
>.|TRBJ2-1|TRBV3-1/TRBV3-2|.
CASSQDELTQREQFF
TGTGCCAGCAGCCAAGATGAACTCACACAACGGGAGCAGTTCTTC
>.|TRBJ1-1|TRBV6-5|.
CASSYSRQMNTEAFF
TGTGCCAGCAGTTACTCGAGGCAGATGAACACTGAAGCTTTCTTT
>.|TRBJ2-7|TRBV7-9|.
CASSSGAGSREQYF
TGTGCCAGCAGCTCGGGGGCGGGGAGTCGGGAGCAGTACTTC
>.|TRBJ1-6|TRBV5-1|.
CASSPRGAGNSPLHF
TGCGCCAGCAGCCCCCGGGGGGCCGGGAATTCACCCCTCCACTTT